This T cell receptor (beta chain) was sequenced for a study of vaccination effects on CD4 cells after COVID-19 (dated by TCRdb to 2021 to 2024). Regarding the research as a whole: Samples were taken from three convalescent patients early (day +14) and late (day +241, +227, +161 respectively) after vaccination. Across the study, the median time from the second dose to post-vaccine sampling was 72 days (range 14 to 241). SARS-CoV-2 spike-specific CD4+ TCR repertoires were compared before and after mRNA vaccination in COVID-19 convalescent patients and in infection-naive vaccine recipients. The full study included fewer than eleven COVID-19 convalescent patients and a few SARS-CoV-2-naive healthy vaccine recipients. The Oncomine TCR Beta short-read assay on an Illumina iSeq 100 was used to sequence cultures from other donors in the study. The research as a whole found: Only a small number of convalescent patients were included, and no early post-infection timepoints were available, which limited the study. For convalescent patients, new clones induced by the vaccine made up most of the post-vaccine spike-reactive repertoire, and these new clones were largely distinct from the clones induced by infection. Marked clonal contraction was observed in both infection-induced and vaccine-induced clones at late post-vaccination timepoints, consistent with waning T cell responses.

This clone was detected only a few times. The specificity of this receptor is unknown. No much larger clonotype is one base removed from it; base qualities were not supplied. The library was obtained by the immunoSEQ multiplex PCR assay. DNA from the cultured and isolated CD4+ T cells underwent TCR beta CDR3 sequencing. In the source study's methods: Non-productive TCR sequences were removed and reads were trimmed to the CDR3 region, keeping CDR3s of at least 7 amino acids. Antigen-specific clonotypes were identified with the MANAFEST web app by comparing expansion in peptide wells against reference cultures. To count as positive, a clone had to show expansion at FDR<0.05 compared with the reference and with all other wells, an odds ratio above 5, and a frequency above 0.1% in two replicate wells. A clonotype was called cross-reactive if it was significantly expanded both in SARS-CoV-2 spike wells and in at least one common cold coronavirus spike condition. Using the stringdist R package, CDR3 similarity was measured by Levenshtein distance, and unrooted trees were constructed with ape in R 3.6.1. Imported from immuneACCESS, the table was reduced by TCRdb to in-frame sequences with V and J called. These copies leave out some clones; in studies compared against another copy, an unresolved V gene accounts for under half, and the cause of the remainder is not known. V and J calls and clone size come straight from that table; D and trimming were deduced from the DNA. The sample has 17,000 or so clones on record, around 74% of them singletons. The leading ten clones occupy roughly 20% of the sample.

The ViraFEST assay stimulated PBMC with viral peptide pools and then used TCR sequencing to identify antigen-specific CD4+ T cell clonotypes by expansion. After around ten days of culture, CD4+ T cells were isolated with the EasySep CD4+ T cell isolation kit. PCR-confirmed SARS-CoV-2 infection had occurred in convalescent patients between March and December 2020, before the Alpha, Beta and Delta variants emerged in the United States. Each participant received two doses of an mRNA SARS-CoV-2 vaccine, either BNT162b2 or mRNA-1273. About 2.1 million PBMC per well were cultured in IMDM with approximately 5% human AB serum, 10 IU/ml IL-2 and gentamicin, plus 10 ug/ml peptides. On days 3 and 7, half of the culture medium was replaced with fresh IL-2-containing medium. Unless noted otherwise, every peptide stimulation condition was grown in triplicate wells. PBMC were separated from whole blood using Ficoll-Paque Plus gradient centrifugation and were then either cryopreserved at -140C or used fresh. The overlapping peptide pools covered the spike proteins of SARS-CoV-2 as well as those of the common cold coronaviruses HCoV-NL63, HCoV-OC43 and HCoV-229E. Genomic DNA was extracted from cultured CD4+ T cells with the QIAamp micro DNA kit.

The TCR originated in a human donor who had a prior SARS-CoV-2 infection. This material consisted of CD4+ T cells from PBMCs cultured with SARS-CoV-2 spike peptides, taken after COVID-19 vaccination. The cell subset or site label corresponds to: SARS-CoV-2 spike overlapping peptide pool stimulation.

Here is the DNA: TGCGCCAGCAGCTTATTTGGGTCGGCCGCGGAAGGCTACACCTTC. It codes for CASSLFGSAAEGYTF. The chain links TRBV5-1 with TRBJ1-2; the D gene lacks a confident call. V is pared back by 2 bases and J by 8 bases, with 19 bases lying between the germline termini. The CDR3 runs 15 amino acids, cysteine and phenylalanine included. Only the CDR3 region is kept as DNA, spanning 45 bases read in frame from base 1. From the germline V gene, CDR1 is SGHRS and CDR2 is YFSETQ.